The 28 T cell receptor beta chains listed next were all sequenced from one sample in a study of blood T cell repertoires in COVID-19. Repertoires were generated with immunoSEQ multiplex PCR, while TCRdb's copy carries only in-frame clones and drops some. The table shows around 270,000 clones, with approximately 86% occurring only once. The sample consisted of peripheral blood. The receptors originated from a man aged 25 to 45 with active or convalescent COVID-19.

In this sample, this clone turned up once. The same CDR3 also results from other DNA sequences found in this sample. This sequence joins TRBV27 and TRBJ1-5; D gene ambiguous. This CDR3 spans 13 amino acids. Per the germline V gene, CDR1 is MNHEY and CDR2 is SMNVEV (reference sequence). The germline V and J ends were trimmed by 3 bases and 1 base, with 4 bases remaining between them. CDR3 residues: CASSLSSNQPQHF. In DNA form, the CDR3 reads TGTGCCAGCAGTTTGAGCAGCAATCAGCCCCAGCATTTT.

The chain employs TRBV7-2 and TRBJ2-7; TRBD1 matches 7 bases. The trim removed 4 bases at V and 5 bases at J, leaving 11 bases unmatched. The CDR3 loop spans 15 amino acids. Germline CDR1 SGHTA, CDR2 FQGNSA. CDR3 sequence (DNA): TGTGCCAGCAGCTCCCAGACAGGGAGAGTGAACGAGCAGTACTTC. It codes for CASSSQTGRVNEQYF.

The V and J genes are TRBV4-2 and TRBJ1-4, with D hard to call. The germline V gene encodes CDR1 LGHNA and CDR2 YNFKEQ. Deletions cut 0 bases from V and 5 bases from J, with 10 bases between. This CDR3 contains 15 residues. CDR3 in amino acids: CASSQDSGENEKLFF. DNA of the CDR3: TGTGCCAGCAGCCAAGATTCAGGTGAAAATGAAAAACTGTTTTTT.

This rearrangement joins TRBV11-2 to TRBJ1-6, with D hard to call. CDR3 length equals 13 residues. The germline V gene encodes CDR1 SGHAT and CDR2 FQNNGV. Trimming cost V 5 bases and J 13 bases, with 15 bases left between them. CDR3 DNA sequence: TGTGCCAGCAGCCCTCAAGTAGACTCGCCCCTCCACTTT. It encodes CASSPQVDSPLHF.

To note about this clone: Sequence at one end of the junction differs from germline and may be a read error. The CDR3 loop is CASSLAGGYSEQFF. Written as DNA, the CDR3 is TGTGCCAGCAGCTTAGCCGGGGGGTACAGTGAGCAGTTCTTC. The chain combines TRBV11-2 with TRBJ2-1, with 7 bases identical to TRBD2. The CDR3 is 14 residues long. Germline V gives CDR1 SGHAT, CDR2 FQNNGV.

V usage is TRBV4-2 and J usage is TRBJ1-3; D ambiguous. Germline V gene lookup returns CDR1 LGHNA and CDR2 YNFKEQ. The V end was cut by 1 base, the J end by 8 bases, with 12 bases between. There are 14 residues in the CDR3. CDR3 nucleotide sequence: TGTGCCAGCAGCCAAGCCGGGGAAGATGACACCATATATTTT. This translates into CASSQAGEDDTIYF.

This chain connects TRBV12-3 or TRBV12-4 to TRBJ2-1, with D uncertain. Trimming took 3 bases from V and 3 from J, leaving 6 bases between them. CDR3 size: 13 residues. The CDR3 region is CASSLADYNEQFF. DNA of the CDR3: TGTGCCAGCAGTTTGGCCGACTACAATGAGCAGTTCTTC.

The CDR3 bases are TGCAGCGTCCTGGGGGCGACAGGTTTTAACTATGGCTACACCTTC. It translates to CSVLGATGFNYGYTF. The chain employs TRBV29-1 and TRBJ1-2, with a possible D match to TRBD1 (6 bases). V gave up 6 bases and J gave up 1 base, with 18 bases separating them. Germline V gives CDR1 SQVTM, CDR2 ANQGSEA. The CDR3 has 15 residues.

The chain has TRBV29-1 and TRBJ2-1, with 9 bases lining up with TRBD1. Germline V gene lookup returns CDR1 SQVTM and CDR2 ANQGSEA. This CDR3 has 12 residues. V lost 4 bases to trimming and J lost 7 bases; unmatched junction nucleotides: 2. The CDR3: CSVGTGVNEQFF. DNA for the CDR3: TGCAGCGTTGGGACAGGGGTGAATGAGCAGTTCTTC.

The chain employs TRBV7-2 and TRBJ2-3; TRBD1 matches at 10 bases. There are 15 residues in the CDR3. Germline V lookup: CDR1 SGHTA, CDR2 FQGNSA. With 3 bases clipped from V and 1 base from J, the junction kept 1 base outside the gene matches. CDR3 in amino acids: CASSFGTGGTDTQYF. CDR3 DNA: TGTGCCAGCAGCTTCGGGACAGGGGGCACAGATACGCAGTATTTT.

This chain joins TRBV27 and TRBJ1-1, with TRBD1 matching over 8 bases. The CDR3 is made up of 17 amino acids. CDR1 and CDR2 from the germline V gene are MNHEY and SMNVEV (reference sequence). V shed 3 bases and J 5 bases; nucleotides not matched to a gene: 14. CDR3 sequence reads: CASSFDPGGASITEAFF. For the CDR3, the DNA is TGTGCCAGCAGTTTTGATCCAGGGGGCGCTTCGATAACTGAAGCTTTCTTT.

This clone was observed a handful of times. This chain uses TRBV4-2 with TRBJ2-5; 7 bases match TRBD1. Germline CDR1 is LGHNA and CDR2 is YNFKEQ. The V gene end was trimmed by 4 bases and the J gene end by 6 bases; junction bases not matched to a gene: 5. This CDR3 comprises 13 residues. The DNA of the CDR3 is TGTGCCAGCAGCCGAGACAGGGACAAGACCCAGTACTTC. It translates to CASSRDRDKTQYF.

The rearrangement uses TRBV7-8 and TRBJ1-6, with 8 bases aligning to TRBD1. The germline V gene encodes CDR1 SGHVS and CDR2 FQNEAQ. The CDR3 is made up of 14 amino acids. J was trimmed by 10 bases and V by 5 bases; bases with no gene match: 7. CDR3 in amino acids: CASSVRQGSSPLHF. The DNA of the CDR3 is TGTGCCAGCAGCGTTCGACAGGGGAGCTCACCCCTCCACTTT.

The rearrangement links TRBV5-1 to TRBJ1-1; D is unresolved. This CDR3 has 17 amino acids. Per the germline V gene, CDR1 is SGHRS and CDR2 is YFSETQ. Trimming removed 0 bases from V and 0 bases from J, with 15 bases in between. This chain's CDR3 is CASSLARGTHMNTEAFF. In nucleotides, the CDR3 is TGCGCCAGCAGCTTGGCTCGGGGAACCCACATGAACACTGAAGCTTTCTTT. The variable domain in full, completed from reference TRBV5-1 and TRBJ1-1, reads KAGVTQTPRYLIKTRGQQVTLSCSPISGHRSVSWYQQTPGQGLQFLFEYFSETQRNKGNFPGRFSGRQFSNSRSEMNVSTLELGDSALYLCASSLARGTHMNTEAFFGQGTRLTVV.

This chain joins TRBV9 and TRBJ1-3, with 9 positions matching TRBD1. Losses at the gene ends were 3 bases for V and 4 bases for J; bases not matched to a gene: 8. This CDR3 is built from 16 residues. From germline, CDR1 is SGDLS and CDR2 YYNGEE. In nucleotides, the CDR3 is TGTGCCAGCAGCGCATCCGGGACAGGGTTGGGAAACACCATATATTTT. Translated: CASSASGTGLGNTIYF.

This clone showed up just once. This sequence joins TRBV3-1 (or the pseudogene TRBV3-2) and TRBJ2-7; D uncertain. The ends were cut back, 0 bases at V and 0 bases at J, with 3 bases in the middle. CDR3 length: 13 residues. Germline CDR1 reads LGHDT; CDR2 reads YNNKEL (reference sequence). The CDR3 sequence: CASSQDNSYEQYF. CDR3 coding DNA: TGTGCCAGCAGCCAAGACAACTCCTACGAGCAGTACTTC.

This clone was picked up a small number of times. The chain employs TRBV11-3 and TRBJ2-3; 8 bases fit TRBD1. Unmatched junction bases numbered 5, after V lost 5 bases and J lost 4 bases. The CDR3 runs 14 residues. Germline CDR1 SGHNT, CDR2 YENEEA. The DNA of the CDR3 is TGTGCCAGCAGCCCCAGGGACAGGCCAGATACGCAGTATTTT. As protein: CASSPRDRPDTQYF. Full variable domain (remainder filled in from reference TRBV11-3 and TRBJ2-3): EAGVVQSPRYKIIEKKQPVAFWCNPISGHNTLYWYLQNLGQGPELLIRYENEEAVDDSQLPKDRFSAERLKGVDSTLKIQPAELGDSAVYLCASSPRDRPDTQYFGPGTRLTVL.

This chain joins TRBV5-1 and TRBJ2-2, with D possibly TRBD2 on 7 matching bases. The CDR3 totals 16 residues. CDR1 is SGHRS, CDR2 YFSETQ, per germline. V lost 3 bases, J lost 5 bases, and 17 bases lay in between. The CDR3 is CASSWGGLADTGELFF. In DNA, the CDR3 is TGCGCCAGCAGCTGGGGGGGCCTAGCGGATACCGGGGAGCTGTTTTTT.

Written as DNA, the CDR3 is TGTGCCAGCAGCCAAGACTACAGGGGTAATTCACCCCTCCACTTT. It is translated as CASSQDYRGNSPLHF. V gene TRBV4-2 combines with J gene TRBJ1-6; 7 bases are a match to TRBD1. CDR3 length: 15 residues. Germline V gene data show CDR1 as LGHNA and CDR2 as YNFKEQ. The V segment lost 0 bases and the J segment 6 bases; nucleotides outside the gene matches: 2.

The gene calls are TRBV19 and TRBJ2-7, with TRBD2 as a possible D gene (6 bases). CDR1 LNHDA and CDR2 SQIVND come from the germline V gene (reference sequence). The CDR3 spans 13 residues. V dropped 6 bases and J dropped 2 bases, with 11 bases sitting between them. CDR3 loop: CASRAGGTYEQYF. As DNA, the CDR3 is TGTGCCAGTAGAGCGGGCGGGACCTACGAGCAGTACTTC.

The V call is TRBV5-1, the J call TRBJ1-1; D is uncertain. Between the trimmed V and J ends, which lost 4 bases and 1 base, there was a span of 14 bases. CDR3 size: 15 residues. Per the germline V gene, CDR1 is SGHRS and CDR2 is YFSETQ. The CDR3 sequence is CASSATNSGNTEAFF. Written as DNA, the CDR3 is TGCGCCAGCAGCGCAACCAACTCAGGGAACACTGAAGCTTTCTTT.

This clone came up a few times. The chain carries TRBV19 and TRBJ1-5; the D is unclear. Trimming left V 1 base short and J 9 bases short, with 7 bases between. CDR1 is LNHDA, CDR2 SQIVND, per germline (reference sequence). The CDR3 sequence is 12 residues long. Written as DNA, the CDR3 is TGTGCCAGTAGTATAGGCGCGGGGCCCCAGCATTTT. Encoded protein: CASSIGAGPQHF.

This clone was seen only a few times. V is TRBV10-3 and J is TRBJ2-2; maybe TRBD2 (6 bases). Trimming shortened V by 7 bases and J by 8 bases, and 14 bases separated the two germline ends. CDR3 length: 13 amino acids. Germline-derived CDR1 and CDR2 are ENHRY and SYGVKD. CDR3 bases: TGTGCCATCAAACCTGTGGGGAGGGGGGAGCTGTTTTTT. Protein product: CAIKPVGRGELFF.

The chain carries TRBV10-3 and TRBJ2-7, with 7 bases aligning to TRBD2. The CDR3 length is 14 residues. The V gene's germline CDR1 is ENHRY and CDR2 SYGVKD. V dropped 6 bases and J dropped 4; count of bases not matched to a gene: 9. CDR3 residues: CAISAGTNLYEQYF. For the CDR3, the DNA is TGTGCCATCAGCGCCGGGACTAACCTATACGAGCAGTACTTC.

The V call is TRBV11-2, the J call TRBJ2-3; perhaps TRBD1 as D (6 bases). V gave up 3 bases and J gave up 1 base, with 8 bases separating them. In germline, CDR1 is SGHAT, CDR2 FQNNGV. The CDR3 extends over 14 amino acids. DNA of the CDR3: TGTGCCAGCAGCTTTAACAGGGGCACAGATACGCAGTATTTT. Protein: CASSFNRGTDTQYF.

Here the CDR3 DNA reads TGTGCCATCAGTGACTTGGGAGGCGATGAGCAGTTCTTC. This encodes CAISDLGGDEQFF. The chain is built from TRBV10-3 and TRBJ2-1, with D possibly being TRBD2 (6 bases). Per germline, CDR1 ENHRY and CDR2 SYGVKD. V gave up 3 bases and J gave up 8 bases, with 11 bases separating them. CDR3 size: 13 residues.

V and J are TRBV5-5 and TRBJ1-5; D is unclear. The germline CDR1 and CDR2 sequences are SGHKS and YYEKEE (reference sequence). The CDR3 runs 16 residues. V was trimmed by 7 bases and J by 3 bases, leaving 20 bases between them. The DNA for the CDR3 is TGTGCCAGCCGATCACAACCGGGTTTTTCCAATCAGCCCCAGCATTTT. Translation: CASRSQPGFSNQPQHF.

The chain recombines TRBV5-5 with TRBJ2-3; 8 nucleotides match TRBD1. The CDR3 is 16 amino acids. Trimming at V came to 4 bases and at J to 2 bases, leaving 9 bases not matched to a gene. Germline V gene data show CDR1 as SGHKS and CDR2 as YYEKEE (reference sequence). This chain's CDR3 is CASSPDRAPNTDTQYF. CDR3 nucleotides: TGTGCCAGCAGCCCGGACAGGGCCCCCAACACAGATACGCAGTATTTT.